Below are 31 T cell receptor beta chains sequenced from a single sample in a study of T-cell memory formation after mild COVID-19. In TCRdb, the 5' RACE reads were re-called with MiXCR into one record per CDR3 protein. The sample consists of 150,000 to 200,000 distinct CDR3 sequences, about 15% of them appearing once. Sequencing used PBMCs or a T cell subset sorted from them (not recorded which). All receptors derive from an adult woman who had mild COVID-19 (a few samples of this study predate the infection). Cell type and time point are not known.

The rearrangement links TRBV20-1 to TRBJ2-5; D remains unclear. Germline V CDR1 and CDR2: DFQATT, SNEGSKA (reference sequence). V lost 5 bases and J lost 5, with 9 bases in between. The CDR3 runs to 11 residues. In DNA, the CDR3 is TGCAGTGCTGGTGTCCTTGAGACCCAGTACTTC. Its protein is CSAGVLETQYF.

Points on this clonotype: Because it lacks the conserved phenylalanine or tryptophan at the end, this CDR3 is likely a read error. The DNA is omitted, as the CDR3 cannot be located on it reliably, and the CDR3 follows TCRdb's listing. The rearrangement uses TRBV5-5 and TRBJ1-2. The length of the CDR3 is 9 amino acids, counting both ends. Germline values: CDR1 SGHKS, CDR2 YYEKEE (reference sequence). CDR3 sequence reads: CASSLERFD.

In this sample, this clonotype turned up a few times. The chain carries TRBV4-1 and TRBJ1-2; 7 bases are shared with TRBD1. The germline V gene has CDR1 MGHRA and CDR2 YSYEKL. J lost 3 bases, V lost 1 base, and 17 bases had no gene match. There are 19 residues in the CDR3. This chain's CDR3 is CASSQVSLQAGTAYYGYTF. The CDR3 DNA reads TGCGCCAGCAGCCAAGTTAGTTTGCAGGCCGGGACAGCCTACTATGGCTACACCTTC.

Points on this clonotype: Just one base apart from a much larger clone, this may be a read error. This chain uses TRBV7-2 with TRBJ1-5; no firm D call. The length of the CDR3 is 13 residues. The germline V gene encodes CDR1 SGHTA and CDR2 FQGNSA. The CDR3 DNA reads TGTGTCAGCAGCTTACAAAAAAATCAGCCCCAGCATTTT. It is translated as CVSSLQKNQPQHF.

The genes are TRBV6-6 and TRBJ2-3; tentatively, D is TRBD1 (5 bases). CDR1 is MNHNY and CDR2 is SVGAGI in the germline V gene (reference sequence). V dropped 5 bases and J dropped 3 bases, with 9 bases sitting between them. This CDR3 spans 13 amino acids. The CDR3 DNA reads as TGTGCCAGCAGTAGAGACAGAACAGATACGCAGTATTTT. The encoded protein is CASSRDRTDTQYF.

The rearrangement links TRBV27 to TRBJ2-2, with 8 bases lining up with TRBD2. The CDR3 spans 17 residues. The trim removed 3 bases at V and 5 bases at J, leaving 11 bases unmatched. The V gene's germline CDR1 is MNHEY and CDR2 SMNVEV (reference sequence). The CDR3: CASSFSSGSFVTGELFF. The DNA for the CDR3 is TGTGCCAGCAGTTTTTCCAGCGGGAGTTTTGTAACCGGGGAGCTGTTTTTT.

In its sample, this clonotype was seen a few times. This chain connects TRBV4-1 to TRBJ1-3, with a weak D call TRBD1 (5 bases). The germline V gene has CDR1 MGHRA and CDR2 YSYEKL. V lost 2 bases to trimming and J lost 2 bases, with 16 bases between them. There are 17 residues in the CDR3. For the CDR3, the DNA is TGCGCCAGCAGCCAACCACCCCGGGGGAGGGCTGGAAACACCATATATTTT. It specifies CASSQPPRGRAGNTIYF.

This clonotype has only a few counts. V gene TRBV20-1 combines with J gene TRBJ2-7; TRBD2 aligns across 7 bases. The junction had 11 bases not matched to a gene; V was cut back by 4 bases and J by 8 bases. Germline V gene data show CDR1 as DFQATT and CDR2 as SNEGSKA (reference sequence). The CDR3 consists of 13 residues. CDR3 residues: CSAKRAGAPQQYF. For the CDR3, the DNA is TGCAGTGCTAAGAGGGCGGGAGCTCCACAGCAGTACTTC.

The V and J genes are TRBV7-9 and TRBJ2-5; D not resolved. The V end was cut by 2 bases, the J end by 5 bases, with 18 bases between. The CDR3 runs 16 residues. Germline-derived CDR1 and CDR2 are SEHNR and FQNEAQ (reference sequence). CDR3 DNA sequence: TGTGCCAGCAGCTTATTTATCTATGTGGCCGAGGAGACCCAGTACTTC. Residues: CASSLFIYVAEETQYF. Looking up the rest from reference TRBV7-9 and TRBJ2-5 gives the full variable domain: DTGVSQNPRHKITKRGQNVTFRCDPISEHNRLYWYRQTLGQGPEFLTYFQNEAQLEKSRLLSDRFSAERPKGSFSTLEIQRTEQGDSAMYLCASSLFIYVAEETQYFGPGTRLLVL.

The rearrangement uses TRBV6-2 or TRBV6-3 and TRBJ2-7, with no clear D. Germline loops: CDR1 MNHEY, CDR2 SVGEGT. This CDR3 region has 14 residues. V lost 2 bases and J 0 bases, leaving 8 bases between the germline ends. The CDR3 DNA sequence: TGTGCCAGCAGTTACGGTTACGGCTCCTACGAGCAGTACTTC. Protein sequence: CASSYGYGSYEQYF.

This clonotype came up many times. The gene calls are TRBV18 and TRBJ2-7, with D unclear. Per the germline V gene, CDR1 is KGHSH and CDR2 is LQKENI. The CDR3 covers 12 residues. The V gene lost 2 bases and the J gene lost 7 bases, with 9 bases spanning the gap. CDR3 protein: CASSPGKAEQYF. Written as DNA, the CDR3 is TGTGCCAGCTCACCAGGGAAGGCGGAGCAGTACTTC.

The gene calls are TRBV7-6 and TRBJ2-1; D gene ambiguous. V was clipped by 3 bases and J by 0 bases, with 9 bases between them. This CDR3 region has 15 residues. Germline CDR1 SGHVS, CDR2 FNYEAQ. The CDR3: CASSLSRSSYNEQFF. DNA for the CDR3: TGTGCCAGCAGCTTGTCCCGGAGCTCCTACAATGAGCAGTTCTTC.

This clonotype was observed a handful of times. The chain employs TRBV20-1 and TRBJ2-2; 10 nucleotides agree with TRBD2. CDR1 and CDR2 from the germline V gene are DFQATT and SNEGSKA (reference sequence). This CDR3 is 18 amino acids long. Germline trimming cut 0 bases from V and 6 bases from J; bases unmatched to any gene: 13. Here the CDR3 DNA reads TGCAGTGCTAGAGATGAGCTCCAGCGGGGGGGCCGAGCCGGGGAGCTGTTTTTT. This codes for CSARDELQRGGRAGELFF.

This clonotype was detected only a few times. The chain uses TRBV20-1 and TRBJ2-1, with TRBD2 identical over 7 bases. The germline gives CDR1 DFQATT, CDR2 SNEGSKA (reference sequence). V lost 3 bases, J lost 2 bases, and 13 bases stayed unmatched. This CDR3 region has 17 residues. The CDR3 reads CSARRREIHLPYNEQFF. CDR3 nucleotides: TGCAGTGCTAGGAGGCGGGAGATACACCTACCCTACAATGAGCAGTTCTTC.

Concerning this clonotype itself: The conserved final phenylalanine or tryptophan is absent from the CDR3, which likely points to a read error. The V and J genes are TRBV29-1 and TRBJ2-1; 9 bases are a match to TRBD2. Germline CDR1 is SQVTM and CDR2 is ANQGSEA. This CDR3 is 17 amino acids long. V lost 3 bases, J lost 4 bases, and 13 bases stayed unmatched. The CDR3 loop is CSVDLGGLTSGYNEQFL. The CDR3 nucleotides are TGCAGCGTTGACCTGGGGGGATTGACTAGCGGTTACAATGAGCAGTTCTTA.

V and J are TRBV5-1 and TRBJ1-1; tentatively, D is TRBD1 (5 bases). This CDR3 is built from 15 residues. CDR1 and CDR2 from the germline V gene are SGHRS and YFSETQ. Trimming pared 4 bases from V and 5 bases from J, leaving 18 bases between. The CDR3 DNA sequence: TGCGCCAGCAGCCTAAGCCCCGGGACCCTGACTGAAGCTTTCTTT. It yields the protein CASSLSPGTLTEAFF. The full variable domain, in which reference TRBV5-1 and TRBJ1-1 provide the parts outside the CDR3, is KAGVTQTPRYLIKTRGQQVTLSCSPISGHRSVSWYQQTPGQGLQFLFEYFSETQRNKGNFPGRFSGRQFSNSRSEMNVSTLELGDSALYLCASSLSPGTLTEAFFGQGTRLTVV.

The chain couples TRBV5-6 to TRBJ2-6; D uncertain. Trimming took off 0 bases at V and 0 bases at J, with 4 bases between the two ends. The CDR3 length is 15 residues. CDR1 and CDR2 from the germline V gene are SGHDT and YYEEEE. The CDR3 loop reads CASSLAPSGANVLTF. CDR3 DNA sequence: TGTGCCAGCAGCTTGGCCCCCTCTGGGGCCAACGTCCTGACTTTC.

This rearrangement joins TRBV12-3 or TRBV12-4 to TRBJ2-7; maybe TRBD1 (6 bases). The CDR3 is 11 residues long. Trimming removed 5 bases at V and 7 bases at J, with 9 bases between. The CDR3 nucleotides are TGTGCCAGCAGTATAACAGGGGAGCAGTACTTC. This translates into CASSITGEQYF.

This clonotype was counted a few times. The CDR3 DNA is TGTGCCAGCAGTAGACTAGCGGGCCAGAACACCGGGGAGCTGTTTTTT. It yields the protein CASSRLAGQNTGELFF. V and J are TRBV6-1 and TRBJ2-2; 10 bases fit TRBD2. CDR3 size: 16 residues. In germline, CDR1 is MNHNS, CDR2 SASEGT. V trimming: 5 bases; J trimming: 1 base; junction bases outside the gene matches: 4.

This clonotype was counted at least ten times. The chain employs TRBV3-1 and TRBJ2-1, with TRBD2 matching over 7 bases. The CDR3 spans 18 residues. V was pared by 1 base and J by 2 bases, with 11 bases of the junction left unmatched. CDR1 is LGHDT, CDR2 YNNKEL, per germline (reference sequence). In DNA form, the CDR3 reads TGTGCCAGCAGCCAAGCTCCCGGCCGGGGGGACCCCTACAATGAGCAGTTCTTC. Its protein product is CASSQAPGRGDPYNEQFF.

This clonotype was seen more than once but under ten times. The chain is built from TRBV3-1 and TRBJ1-2; TRBD1 might be the D (6 bases). There are 15 residues in the CDR3. The V end was cut by 1 base, the J end by 7 bases, with 16 bases between. CDR1 and CDR2 (germline): LGHDT, YNNKEL (reference sequence). The CDR3 here is CASSQGTGGQGGYTF. As DNA, the CDR3 is TGTGCCAGCAGCCAAGGAACGGGGGGACAAGGTGGCTACACCTTC. Drawing the rest from reference TRBV3-1 and TRBJ1-2, the complete variable domain is DTAVSQTPKYLVTQMGNDKSIKCEQNLGHDTMYWYKQDSKKFLKIMFSYNNKELIINETVPNRFSPKSPDKAHLNLHINSLELGDSAVYFCASSQGTGGQGGYTFGSGTRLTVV.

This clonotype has more than one count but fewer than ten. The chain is built from TRBV5-1 and TRBJ2-6; no clear D. V lost 0 bases to trimming and J lost 6 bases, with 10 bases between them. The CDR3 is made up of 15 amino acids. Germline CDR1 SGHRS, CDR2 YFSETQ. The CDR3 DNA sequence: TGCGCCAGCAGCTTGGGACCAAAGAAGGCCAACGTCCTGACTTTC. Protein product: CASSLGPKKANVLTF.

There are a few counts of this clonotype. The rearrangement links TRBV12-3 or TRBV12-4 to TRBJ2-7, with 9 bases matching TRBD2. The trim removed 7 bases at V and 5 bases at J, leaving 9 bases unmatched. This CDR3 comprises 14 residues. The CDR3 region has the DNA TGTGCCAGCACCTCGGGACTAGCCGCAGACGAGCAGTACTTC. It yields the protein CASTSGLAADEQYF.

V is TRBV5-1 and J is TRBJ2-1, with D tentatively TRBD1 or TRBD2 (5 bases each). From germline, CDR1 is SGHRS and CDR2 YFSETQ. Trimming pared 4 bases from V and 0 bases from J, leaving 11 bases between. This CDR3 is built from 15 residues. Written as DNA, the CDR3 is TGCGCCAGCAGCCTGGGGGAGAACTCCTACAATGAGCAGTTCTTC. Translating gives CASSLGENSYNEQFF.

The chain employs TRBV24-1 and TRBJ2-3, with D perhaps matching TRBD2 (5 bases). CDR1 is KGHDR and CDR2 is SFDVKD in the germline V gene. Trimming removed 5 bases at V and 0 bases at J, with 11 bases between. This CDR3 has 15 amino acids. CDR3 loop: CATSVGEFSTDTQYF. The CDR3 DNA reads as TGTGCCACCAGTGTTGGGGAGTTCAGCACAGATACGCAGTATTTT.

At least ten counts were recorded for this clonotype. The rearrangement uses TRBV7-2 and TRBJ2-7, with TRBD1 matching over 9 bases. Unmatched junction bases numbered 1, after V lost 4 bases and J lost 3 bases. This CDR3 has 13 amino acids. Germline CDR1 reads SGHTA; CDR2 reads FQGNSA. The CDR3 DNA reads as TGTGCCAGCAGCTCGACAGGGGGCTACGAGCAGTACTTC. Translated: CASSSTGGYEQYF.

This clonotype showed up just a few times. The rearrangement uses TRBV11-2 and TRBJ2-1, with a tentative D call TRBD2 (6 bases). Germline-derived CDR1 and CDR2 are SGHAT and FQNNGV. Trimming removed 1 base at V and 1 base at J, with 11 bases between. There are 16 residues in the CDR3. CDR3 coding DNA: TGTGCCAGCAGCTTAGGGGGTGCGGGATCCTACAATGAGCAGTTCTTC. This encodes CASSLGGAGSYNEQFF.

The CDR3 loop reads CASTKRKFQGRGEQYF. Here the CDR3 DNA reads TGTGCCAGCACCAAGAGAAAGTTCCAGGGGAGGGGCGAGCAGTACTTC. This chain joins TRBV6-5 and TRBJ2-7; TRBD2 might be the D (7 bases). V lost 7 bases and J 6 bases, leaving 25 bases between the germline ends. Looked up from germline, CDR1 is MNHEY and CDR2 is SVGAGI. CDR3 length: 16 residues.

V is TRBV10-3 and J is TRBJ2-3; perhaps D is TRBD1 or TRBD2 (5 bases each). Trimming cost V 11 bases and J 3 bases, with 30 bases left between them. Looked up from germline, CDR1 is ENHRY and CDR2 is SYGVKD. There are 18 residues in the CDR3. The CDR3 loop is CARYLGKGRTLRTDTQYF. Here the CDR3 DNA reads TGTGCCCGTTACCTCGGAAAGGGACGCACTCTCCGGACAGATACGCAGTATTTT.

The table lists this clonotype with a few counts. This rearrangement joins TRBV6-6 to TRBJ1-1; D unclear. CDR3 size: 14 residues. From germline, CDR1 is MNHNY and CDR2 SVGAGI (reference sequence). V was shortened by 5 bases and J by 1 base, with 11 bases between the two germline ends. CDR3 DNA sequence: TGTGCCAGCAGTGCCAGTTACTCGAACACTGAAGCTTTCTTT. It specifies CASSASYSNTEAFF.

The table lists this clonotype with a few counts. The CDR3 DNA is TGCAGTGCTAGAGATCCTTCAGGGGGGGCCTATGGCTACACCTTC. Its translation: CSARDPSGGAYGYTF. The V and J genes are TRBV20-1 and TRBJ1-2; TRBD1 matches at 7 bases. Losses at the gene ends were 0 bases for V and 4 bases for J; bases not matched to a gene: 8. The germline CDR1 and CDR2 sequences are DFQATT and SNEGSKA (reference sequence). CDR3 length: 15 amino acids.